Listed below are T cell receptor beta chains from one sample, sequenced in a study of T cell changes during pregnancy in multiple sclerosis. Here immunoSEQ multiplex PCR was the method, and the copy in TCRdb shows in-frame clones only, minus some. Here the sample spans tens of thousands of clones, approximately 92% being singletons. Sample: peripheral blood, taken in the second trimester of pregnancy. Receptor source: a female donor in good health, enrolled as a control in a pregnancy study. The CDR3 runs from the conserved cysteine through the conserved F or W. A D gene is named only where the DNA matches it firmly. Clone size is shown for a subset of rows, as once, few, many or a class of expanded clone.

j_call | clone_size | v_call | d_call | cdr3_aa | cdr3_nt
TRBJ2-3 | . | TRBV30 | . | CAWSVPPGWVTDTQYF | TGTGCCTGGAGTGTTCCGCCAGGGTGGGTCACAGATACGCAGTATTTT
TRBJ2-2 | . | TRBV2 | . | CASNDSPGELFF | TGTGCCAGCAACGACTCTCCAGGGGAGCTGTTTTTT
TRBJ2-5 | . | TRBV28 | . | CASRTGTETQYF | TGTGCCAGCAGAACAGGGACGGAGACCCAGTACTTC
TRBJ2-7 | once | TRBV4-2 | TRBD2 | CASSQEGGSSYEQYF | TGTGCCAGCAGCCAAGAGGGGGGGAGCTCCTACGAGCAGTACTTC
TRBJ2-7 | . | TRBV6-5 | TRBD1 | CASRPGQGTYEQYF | TGTGCCAGCAGACCGGGACAGGGGACTTACGAGCAGTACTTC
TRBJ2-1 | . | TRBV2 | . | CASSPASLGVLSPNEQFF | TGTGCCAGCAGTCCCGCGAGCTTAGGAGTTTTAAGTCCCAATGAGCAGTTCTTC
TRBJ1-4 | . | TRBV5-6 | . | CASSLLQGSGEKLFF | TGTGCCAGCAGCCTGTTACAGGGCAGCGGTGAAAAACTGTTTTTT
TRBJ2-3 | . | TRBV5-1 | TRBD2 | CASSRLAEDTQYF | TGCGCCAGCAGCCGACTAGCAGAAGATACGCAGTATTTT
TRBJ1-1 | once | TRBV15 | TRBD1 | CATSRDLGQGAGSFF | TGTGCCACCAGCAGAGATCTGGGACAGGGGGCGGGAAGTTTCTTT
TRBJ2-4 | . | TRBV9 | TRBD2 | CASRGLGLAGGPEYF | TGTGCCAGCAGGGGGCTCGGACTAGCGGGAGGGCCAGAGTACTTC
TRBJ2-7 | once | TRBV6-5 | TRBD1 | CASSLLQGAHYEQYF | TGTGCCAGCAGTCTCCTACAGGGGGCGCATTACGAGCAGTACTTC
TRBJ2-2 | . | TRBV9 | . | CASSVDSPVTAGELFF | TGTGCCAGCAGCGTAGACAGCCCCGTGACAGCCGGGGAGCTGTTTTTT
TRBJ2-3 | . | TRBV28 | TRBD1 | CASSPWNRGSTDTQYF | TGTGCCAGCAGTCCCTGGAACAGGGGATCCACAGATACGCAGTATTTT